These T cell receptor beta chains were read from a single sample in a study of shared clonotypes between healthy human individuals. TCRdb's table, derived via immunoSEQ multiplex PCR, lists solely in-frame clones and lacks some. The table includes millions of clones, around 95% detected once. Sequences were obtained from naive CD4+ T cells sorted from blood. All receptors come from a man in his late teens or twenties in good health. The CDR3 runs from the conserved cysteine through the conserved F or W.

v_gene,CDR3aa
TRBV30,CAWSGSRYEQYF
TRBV6-1,CASSLSWADTQYF
TRBV28,CASSSDPLRGRWEKLFF
TRBV6-1,CASSGGRAGANVLTF
TRBV2,CASGTVDGSPLHF
TRBV10-3,CAISESGGSNSPLHF
TRBV4-2,CASSQRAGGVNEQFF
TRBV5-1,CASSLAGGRNQPQHF
TRBV28,CASIQGGFGNEQFF
TRBV28,CASSLRQAQETQYF
TRBV5-1,CASTLGLDMNTEAFF
TRBV7-7,CASSSAMKRENEQFF
TRBV4-2,CASSQDMGNTGELFF
TRBV18,CASSLYTGVDTQYF
TRBV11-2,CASSYRRANTGELFF
TRBV5-1,CASSLDRIYEQYF
TRBV29-1,CSAWTGPNYGYTF
TRBV7-2,CASSLRASNYGYTF
TRBV4-3,CASSQESGRAIEQYF
TRBV4-1,CASSQGTGQSGNQPQHF
TRBV7-8,CASSLARLLDTSYEQYF
TRBV5-4,CASSPAVTTNQYNEQFF
TRBV6-5,CASTRSGADTGELFF
TRBV19,CASMAVRDSPLHF
TRBV5-6,CASSSSQRGETQYF
TRBV18,CASSPSGYNSPLHF
TRBV7-6,CASSFTFGGPRRPEAFF
TRBV5-4,CASSLESASRETQYF
TRBV4-3,CASSPGSPWGDTQYF
TRBV18,CASSLGQGHKNIQYF
TRBV15,CATSRRRQANTDTQYF
TRBV19,CASAEGASYNSPLHF
TRBV2,CASSPSVYEQYF
TRBV15,CATSRKFPSEANVLTF
TRBV28,CASSSGVSYEQYF
TRBV30,CAWSVIASNQPQHF
TRBV18,CASSPEQQETQYF
TRBV7-2,CASSLGVYQETQYF
TRBV9,CASRGRDPGELFF
TRBV6-5,CASSYTQEGAQHF
TRBV6-5,CASSRELNTIYF
TRBV28,CASSFRFWRGGRADTQYF
TRBV5-6,CASSYSGTSTDTQYF
TRBV2,CASSVGAQRTDTQYF
TRBV18,CASSPQADNYGYTF
TRBV21-1,CARDPGQLYEQYF
TRBV7-2,CASSLAGAGNTIYF
TRBV5-1,CASSLEGRGTGANVLTF
TRBV11-2,CASSLGWTGEYEQYF
TRBV5-4,CASSLGGLAGQTGELFF
TRBV6-5,CASSRGTSGPYEQYF